The present T cell receptor beta chain was sequenced within a study of Graves' ophthalmopathy and Graves' hyperthyroidism (dated by TCRdb to 2016 to 2019). With respect to the entire study: Peripheral blood samples were taken at the time of initial diagnosis, before any treatment was given. The study used TCR beta repertoire signatures to distinguish Graves' ophthalmopathy from Graves' hyperthyroidism and to predict progression to ophthalmopathy. In total, 135 blood samples were TCR-sequenced: under 45 ophthalmopathy, some 75 hyperthyroidism and some 17 hyperthyroidism-to-ophthalmopathy patients. A discovery set of 95 to 100 patients (about 45 ophthalmopathy, approximately 58 stable hyperthyroidism) was enrolled to explore V-J signatures distinguishing ophthalmopathy from hyperthyroidism. For independent validation, a separate cohort was made up of 18 hyperthyroidism patients plus 17 patients who later progressed from hyperthyroidism to ophthalmopathy. In six or seven hyperthyroidism patients, the T-cell repertoires found in thyroid tissue were compared with those found in blood. Following sampling, methimazole starting at 30 mg daily was administered to hyperthyroidism patients, and high-dose intravenous methylprednisolone was administered to ophthalmopathy patients. The 100 discovery patients were randomly split 7:3 into training and test sets.

This clonotype has a count of ten or more. Its antigen is not yet known. One junction end does not reproduce the germline sequence, and a read error may be involved. The ophthalmopathy patients had moderately to severely active disease, with a Clinical Activity Score of 3 or higher, a NOSPECS grade of 4 or higher, and a disease duration of less than 3 months. Patients with other autoimmune diseases, uncontrolled infections, pregnancy or lactation were excluded from the study. Diagnosis relied on clinical symptoms, serum thyroxine, TRAb, thyroid ultrasound and orbital computed tomography. Ficoll-Paque density gradient centrifugation was used to isolate PBMCs from around 10 ml of fresh peripheral blood. Total RNA was extracted using Trizol reagent, and RNA quality was checked on an Agilent 2100 Bioanalyzer. The investigation overall reported the following: No statistical method was used to set the sample size in advance, and the investigators knew which group each participant was assigned to. Most expanded thyroid clonotypes with frequency above 0.001 were also detected in blood, suggesting blood repertoires may reflect the thyroid immune response. In validation, the model predicted ophthalmopathy progression with 70.59% sensitivity and roughly 72% specificity; some 13 predicted patients were CT-confirmed with GO in a median of about 7.1 months. In cross-validation, the 13-signature model distinguished ophthalmopathy from stable hyperthyroidism with about 90% sensitivity and about 81% specificity, while in the test set the corresponding values were around 79% and 71%.

TCR beta CDR3 regions were amplified from RNA transcripts for repertoire sequencing. The first round was an RT-PCR using HTBI primers with the Qiagen OneStep RT-PCR kit, and this first round was followed by a second-round multiplex PCR, then size selection and purification. Libraries were sequenced on an Illumina HiSeq2000 using paired-end 100 bp reads. The authors' analysis ran thus. SOAPnuke was used for read processing, and reads with adapters, uncalled bases, a mean Phred below 15, or no exact constant-primer or identifier match were discarded. COPE v1.2.5 was used to merge the high-quality paired reads. Unique nucleotide sequences were defined as clonotypes and aligned to IMGT TRB V, D and J references using MiTCR v1.1. The analysis was limited to V-J combinations with a frequency above 0.0001, which together covered over 99% of the repertoires. A TCR clonal expansion and chaos score per V-J combination was defined as the ratio of F50 clonal expansion to chaos observed in the TCRdist matrix. Welch's t-statistics and random forest were used to narrow the features down to more than 10 V-J combinations, which were then fed into a naive Bayes classifier. The similarity between thyroid and blood repertoires was quantified using the Morisita-Horn index. The raw public reads went through TCRdb reprocessing: fastp at Q25, MiXCR clone calling, in-frame beta chains kept. Rows with a matching CDR3 protein are joined into one entry that keeps the most common DNA and genes. TCRdb, rather than the study authors, made the V and J calls. The table for this sample lists 360,000 or so distinct CDR3 sequences; approximately 16% of them were counted only once. Roughly 1.6% of the sample is held by the ten biggest clonotypes.

Looking up the germline V gene yields CDR1 MNHNS and CDR2 SASEGT. The CDR3 sequence holds 16 residues, the cysteine and phenylalanine included. Of all the DNA, just the CDR3 is kept, 48 bases in frame from base 1. Sequencing was done on a sample of peripheral blood. The rearranged segments are TRBV6-1 and TRBJ1-6; a stretch of 7 junction bases matches TRBD1. The sequence was obtained from a woman under 30 with Graves' ophthalmopathy. Donor details come from another sample of the same person, matched by shared clones. The sequenced DNA is TGTGCCAGCAGTCCTGCCGGGACAGCCTATAATTCACCCCTCCGCTTT. This translates into CASSPAGTAYNSPLRF.